These 9 T cell receptor beta chains originate from one sample sequenced in a study of T cell repertoires in cytomegalovirus infection (dated by TCRdb to between 2018 and 2021). These reads were obtained on an Illumina HiSeq 1500. In-frame beta chains were kept once TCRdb had trimmed the public reads at Q25 with fastp and called clones with MiXCR. Each entry is one CDR3 protein sequence, shown with its most common DNA and genes. The sample data list under 350,000 distinct CDR3 sequences, and less than 25% of these were observed just once. Clones ranked in the top ten supply approximately 19% of the sample. The treatment or condition label here, explained by the study, means: in vitro stimulation with specific CMV peptide epitopes to enrich CMV-specific T cells. Antigens of these TCRs are unknown. Sample: cultured PBMCs, taken from culture after CMV antigen stimulation. The receptor set was obtained from a human donor in good health (CMV status not recorded). Some clones in this sample may be carry-over from other donors' samples.

In this sample, this clonotype turned up many times. The genes are TRBV7-2 and TRBJ1-2, with 9 bases fitting TRBD1. The CDR3 contains 15 residues. Trimming removed 3 bases from V and 4 bases from J; junction bases left unmatched: 6. Germline V lookup: CDR1 SGHTA, CDR2 FQGNSA. The CDR3 reads CASSFPQGATYGYTF. The CDR3 nucleotides read TGTGCCAGCAGCTTTCCACAGGGGGCGACCTATGGCTACACCTTC.

This sequence joins TRBV6-1 and TRBJ2-7; D is undetermined. V was trimmed by 5 bases and J by 4 bases, leaving 6 bases between them. The CDR3 length is 11 residues. Germline V gene sequence: CDR1 MNHNS, CDR2 SASEGT. CDR3 protein: CASSMGYEQYF. The CDR3 nucleotides read TGTGCCAGCAGTATGGGTTACGAGCAGTACTTC.

Ten or more counts support this clonotype. The chain uses TRBV7-2 and TRBJ1-4; D might be TRBD1 (5 bases). Trimming took 2 bases from V and 2 from J, leaving 12 bases between them. This CDR3 is built from 16 residues. CDR1 and CDR2 from the germline V gene are SGHTA and FQGNSA. In nucleotides, the CDR3 is TGTGCCAGCAGCTTATATCAGGCAGGGACTAATGAAAAACTGTTTTTT. Its protein is CASSLYQAGTNEKLFF.

A few counts support this clonotype. J is TRBJ1-2 and V is TRBV28, with TRBD1 as a possible D gene (5 bases). The CDR3 is 13 amino acids. Germline V lookup: CDR1 MDHEN, CDR2 SYDVKM. Trimming removed 6 bases at V and 3 bases at J, with 11 bases between. CDR3 nucleotides: TGTGCCAGCAGCCCAACAGGATACTATGGCTACACCTTC. Residues: CASSPTGYYGYTF.

This clonotype was counted at least ten times. The chain links TRBV7-9 to TRBJ1-1; no definite D call. The CDR3 loop spans 11 amino acids. V was pared by 3 bases and J by 3 bases, with 2 bases between. In germline, CDR1 is SEHNR, CDR2 FQNEAQ (reference sequence). CDR3 amino acids: CASSFHTEAFF. CDR3 bases: TGTGCCAGCAGCTTCCACACTGAAGCTTTCTTT.

The table lists this clonotype with a few counts. This sequence joins TRBV19 and TRBJ2-3; possibly TRBD1 or TRBD2 for D (5 bases each). The CDR3 extends over 15 amino acids. Per germline, CDR1 LNHDA and CDR2 SQIVND (reference sequence). The V and J ends lost 7 bases and 1 base respectively, with 15 bases between them. CDR3 DNA sequence: TGTGCCAGTAAGATGGGGCGGGCGCGCACAGATACGCAGTATTTT. This translates into CASKMGRARTDTQYF.

The rearrangement links TRBV19 to TRBJ2-3; D uncertain. Per the germline V gene, CDR1 is LNHDA and CDR2 is SQIVND (reference sequence). The V and J ends lost 5 bases and 3 bases respectively, with 12 bases between them. This CDR3 region has 14 residues. CDR3 DNA: TGTGCCAGTAGTTCCGGGCAGGAAACAGATACGCAGTATTTT. Its translation: CASSSGQETDTQYF.

This clonotype was observed a handful of times. This chain joins TRBV7-2 and TRBJ2-4, with 8 positions matching TRBD2. J lost 0 bases, V lost 1 base, and 14 bases had no gene match. Germline CDR1 is SGHTA and CDR2 is FQGNSA. CDR3 size: 20 residues. CDR3 nucleotides: TGTGCCAGCAGCTTAGATTCAGCGGGAGACCGGCGGGTAGCCAAAAACATTCAGTACTTC. The encoded protein is CASSLDSAGDRRVAKNIQYF.

This clonotype was seen ten or more times. The V and J genes are TRBV7-2 and TRBJ1-1; unclear D gene. Germline V gene lookup returns CDR1 SGHTA and CDR2 FQGNSA. The CDR3 consists of 13 residues. With 3 bases removed from V and 1 base from J, the gap between germline ends came to 6 bases. This CDR3 reads CASSFNRNTEAFF. The CDR3 bases are TGTGCCAGCAGCTTTAACAGGAACACTGAAGCTTTCTTT.